This note documents a single T cell receptor (beta chain) sequence. Its matching antigen is unknown. The repertoire was sequenced with immunoSEQ multiplex PCR; TCRdb's copy has only in-frame clones and lacks some. The sample records 160,000 or so clones, 88% being singletons. The data stem from a study of T cell responses to AZD1222 COVID-19 vaccine. Broader study findings: Donors, mostly white British, included more females; clonal diversity was possibly underestimated. The reported proportion of spike-specific TCRs targeting unmutated variant regions was nearly half. At baseline, just a handful of AZD1222 recipients tested seropositive.

In germline, CDR1 is SQVTM, CDR2 ANQGSEA. The CDR3 extends over 14 amino acids. The V gene lost 4 bases and the J gene lost 3 bases, with 14 bases spanning the gap. The chain uses TRBV29-1 and TRBJ2-3, with D maybe TRBD1 (5 bases). The source was peripheral blood, collected on day 0 of AZD1222 vaccination. This TCR was sampled from an adult in good health. The CDR3 DNA sequence: TGCAGCGTTGTGGTCAGGGCACAGACAGATACGCAGTATTTT. It is translated as CSVVVRAQTDTQYF.